This entry features one T cell receptor (beta chain) sequence. This entry belongs to a study of blood T cell repertoires in COVID-19. Some clones are missing from TCRdb's copy, which holds only in-frame ones; the method was immunoSEQ multiplex PCR. The repertoire includes approximately 220,000 clones, around 92% of them detected once, and around 4% sits in the top ten. Trimming removed 0 bases at V and 8 bases at J, with 10 bases between. This CDR3 is built from 14 residues. Germline V gene sequence: CDR1 SGHDN, CDR2 FVKESK. This chain joins TRBV14 and TRBJ1-4; D is undetermined. This sequence was found in a woman aged 25-40 years with acute COVID-19. The sequenced sample consisted of PBMCs or T cells enriched from blood (not recorded which). The CDR3 nucleotides read TGTGCCAGCAGCCAAGAGAGGGAACAGGAAAAACTGTTTTTT. Its protein is CASSQEREQEKLFF. The variable domain in full, with the rest retrieved from reference TRBV14 and TRBJ1-4, is EAGVTQFPSHSVIEKGQTVTLRCDPISGHDNLYWYRRVMGKEIKFLLHFVKESKQDESGMPNNRFLAERTGGTYSTLKVQPAELEDSGVYFCASSQEREQEKLFFGSGTQLSVL.